This TCR beta chain was profiled in a study of blood T cells in healthy people across ages. Findings of the study overall: Observed TCR beta diversity per million T cells went down as age went up. This fall followed a roughly linear course with age.

The authors extracted at least 6 micrograms of total RNA per sample. V was pared by 6 bases and J by 11 bases, with 22 bases between. Germline V gives CDR1 ENHRY, CDR2 SYGVKD. The CDR3 is 14 amino acids. The second PCR ran about 6 to 12 cycles with a sample-barcoded 5' primer and J-beta primers. MiXCR, run by TCRdb on the 5' RACE reads, gives a single entry per CDR3 protein. The table shows hundreds of thousands of distinct CDR3 sequences, with over 40% occurring only once. With respect to this clonotype: Its antigen is undetermined. A much larger clone differs by one base, so this may be a read error.

The rearrangement links TRBV10-3 to TRBJ2-5; D could derive from TRBD1 or TRBD2 (7 bases each). The sequencing input was blood. The receptor comes from a woman over 75 in good health. CDR3 sequence: CAISLDREGNEQYF. The CDR3 nucleotides are TGTGCCATCAGCCTAGACAGGGAGGGGAATGAGCAGTACTTC.